The clone carrying this T cell receptor (beta chain) was recorded once. This entry belongs to a study of T cell changes during pregnancy in multiple sclerosis. The assay was immunoSEQ multiplex PCR, and TCRdb's table has in-frame clones only and misses some. The repertoire holds more than 35,000 clones, with around 92% as singletons. The material sequenced was CD8+ T cells from peripheral blood mononuclear cells, taken in the third trimester of pregnancy. This receptor was obtained from a female donor with multiple sclerosis, enrolled in a pregnancy study.

In DNA form, the CDR3 reads TGTGCCAGCAGTTTATGGGGGAGTGACACAGATACGCAGTATTTT. This encodes CASSLWGSDTDTQYF. The rearrangement joins TRBV28 to TRBJ2-3; perhaps TRBD2 as D (5 bases). This CDR3 is 15 amino acids long. CDR1 and CDR2 from the germline V gene are MDHEN and SYDVKM. V was clipped by 0 bases and J by 2 bases, with 9 bases between them.